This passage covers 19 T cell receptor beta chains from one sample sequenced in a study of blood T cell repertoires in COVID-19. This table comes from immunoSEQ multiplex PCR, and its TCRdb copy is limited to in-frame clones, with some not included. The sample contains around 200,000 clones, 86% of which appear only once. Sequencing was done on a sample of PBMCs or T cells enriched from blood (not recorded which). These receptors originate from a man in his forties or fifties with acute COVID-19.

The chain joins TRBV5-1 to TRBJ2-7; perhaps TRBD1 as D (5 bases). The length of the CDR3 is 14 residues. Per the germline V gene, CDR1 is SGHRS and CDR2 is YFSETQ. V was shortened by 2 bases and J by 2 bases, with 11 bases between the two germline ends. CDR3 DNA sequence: TGCGCCAGCAGCTTTGACAGTACGGCCTACGAGCAGTACTTC. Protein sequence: CASSFDSTAYEQYF.

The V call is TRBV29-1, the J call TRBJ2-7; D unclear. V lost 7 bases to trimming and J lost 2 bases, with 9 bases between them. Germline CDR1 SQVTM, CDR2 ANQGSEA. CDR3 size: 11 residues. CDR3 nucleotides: TGCAGCGCCGCTGGCCCCTACGAGCAGTACTTC. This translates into CSAAGPYEQYF.

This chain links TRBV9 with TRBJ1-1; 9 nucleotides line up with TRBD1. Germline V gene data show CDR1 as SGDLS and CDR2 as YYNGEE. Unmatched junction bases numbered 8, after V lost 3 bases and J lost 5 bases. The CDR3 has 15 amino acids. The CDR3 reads CASSAHSGTGTEAFF. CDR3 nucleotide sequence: TGTGCCAGCAGCGCGCACTCCGGGACAGGGACTGAAGCTTTCTTT.

The CDR3 region has the DNA TGTGCCAGCAGTGACTATAGCGGGAGGGGAAGCACAGATACGCAGTATTTT. Translation: CASSDYSGRGSTDTQYF. The genes are TRBV25-1 and TRBJ2-3; 11 bases line up with TRBD2. The V gene's germline CDR1 is MGHDK and CDR2 SYGVNS. V lost 3 bases, J lost 0 bases, and 5 bases stayed unmatched. The CDR3 extends over 17 amino acids.

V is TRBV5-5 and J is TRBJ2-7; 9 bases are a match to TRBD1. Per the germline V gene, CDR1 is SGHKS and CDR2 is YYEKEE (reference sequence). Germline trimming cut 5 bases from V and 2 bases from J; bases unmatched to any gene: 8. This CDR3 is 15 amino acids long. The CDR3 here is CASSKLQGAPYEQYF. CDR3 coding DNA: TGTGCCAGCAGTAAACTACAGGGGGCCCCCTACGAGCAGTACTTC.

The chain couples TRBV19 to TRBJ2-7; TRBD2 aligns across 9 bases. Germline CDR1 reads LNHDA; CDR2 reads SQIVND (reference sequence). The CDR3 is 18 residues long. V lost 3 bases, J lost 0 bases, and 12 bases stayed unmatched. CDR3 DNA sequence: TGTGCCAGTAGTATTAGCGGGAGCCCCATATTCCCCTCCTACGAGCAGTACTTC. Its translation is CASSISGSPIFPSYEQYF.

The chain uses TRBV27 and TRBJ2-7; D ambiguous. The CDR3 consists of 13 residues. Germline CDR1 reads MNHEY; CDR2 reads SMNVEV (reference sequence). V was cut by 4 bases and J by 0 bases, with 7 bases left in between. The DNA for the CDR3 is TGTGCCAGCAGTTCAGGCTCCTCCTACGAGCAGTACTTC. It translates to CASSSGSSYEQYF.

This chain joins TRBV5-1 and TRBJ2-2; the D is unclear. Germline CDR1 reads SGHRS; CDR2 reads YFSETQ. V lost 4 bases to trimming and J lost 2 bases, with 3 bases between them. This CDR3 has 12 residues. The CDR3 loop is CASSLNTGELFF. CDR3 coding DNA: TGCGCCAGCAGCCTCAACACCGGGGAGCTGTTTTTT. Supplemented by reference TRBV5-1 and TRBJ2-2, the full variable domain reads KAGVTQTPRYLIKTRGQQVTLSCSPISGHRSVSWYQQTPGQGLQFLFEYFSETQRNKGNFPGRFSGRQFSNSRSEMNVSTLELGDSALYLCASSLNTGELFFGEGSRLTVL.

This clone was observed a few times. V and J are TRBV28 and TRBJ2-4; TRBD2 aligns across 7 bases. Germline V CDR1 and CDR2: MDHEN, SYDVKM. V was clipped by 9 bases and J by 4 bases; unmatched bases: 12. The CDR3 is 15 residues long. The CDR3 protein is CASSPPGGTKNIQYF. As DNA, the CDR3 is TGTGCCAGTTCCCCCCCGGGAGGAACTAAAAACATTCAGTACTTC. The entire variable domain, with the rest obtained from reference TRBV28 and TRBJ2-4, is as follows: DVKVTQSSRYLVKRTGEKVFLECVQDMDHENMFWYRQDPGLGLRLIYFSYDVKMKEKGDIPEGYSVSREKKERFSLILESASTNQTSMYLCASSPPGGTKNIQYFGAGTRLSVL.

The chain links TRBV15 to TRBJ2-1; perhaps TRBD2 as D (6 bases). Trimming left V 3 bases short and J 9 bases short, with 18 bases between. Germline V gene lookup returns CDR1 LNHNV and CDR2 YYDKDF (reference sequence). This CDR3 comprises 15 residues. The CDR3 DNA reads TGTGCCACCAGCAGGTATAGCGGACCCTCAGGTGAGCAGTTCTTC. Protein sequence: CATSRYSGPSGEQFF. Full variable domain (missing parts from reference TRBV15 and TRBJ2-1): DAMVIQNPRYQVTQFGKPVTLSCSQTLNHNVMYWYQQKSSQAPKLLFHYYDKDFNNEADTPDNFQSRRPNTSFCFLDIRSPGLGDTAMYLCATSRYSGPSGEQFFGPGTRLTVL.

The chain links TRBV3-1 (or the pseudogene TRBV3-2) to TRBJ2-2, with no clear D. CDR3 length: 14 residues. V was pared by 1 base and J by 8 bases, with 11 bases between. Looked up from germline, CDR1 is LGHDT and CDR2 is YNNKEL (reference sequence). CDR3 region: CASSQGMWAGELFF. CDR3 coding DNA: TGTGCCAGCAGCCAAGGGATGTGGGCTGGGGAGCTGTTTTTT.

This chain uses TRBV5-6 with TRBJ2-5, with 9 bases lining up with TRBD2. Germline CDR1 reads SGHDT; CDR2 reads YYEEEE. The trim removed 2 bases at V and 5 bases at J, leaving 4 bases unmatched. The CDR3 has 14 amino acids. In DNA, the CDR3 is TGTGCCAGCAGCTTTAGCGGGAGTGGGGAGACCCAGTACTTC. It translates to CASSFSGSGETQYF.

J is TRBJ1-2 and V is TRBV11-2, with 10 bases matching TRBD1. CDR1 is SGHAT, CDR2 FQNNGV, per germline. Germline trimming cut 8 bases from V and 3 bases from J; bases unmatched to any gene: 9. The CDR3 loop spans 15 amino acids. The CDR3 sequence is CASAQGQGGYYGYTF. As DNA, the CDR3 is TGTGCCAGCGCCCAAGGACAGGGGGGATACTATGGCTACACCTTC.

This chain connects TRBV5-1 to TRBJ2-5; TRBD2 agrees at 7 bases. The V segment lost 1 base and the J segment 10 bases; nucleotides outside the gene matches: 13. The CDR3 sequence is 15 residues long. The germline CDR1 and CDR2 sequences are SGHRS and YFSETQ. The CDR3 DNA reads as TGCGCCAGCAGCTTGCTGGGGGGAGGGCCGGAAATCCAGTACTTC. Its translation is CASSLLGGGPEIQYF.

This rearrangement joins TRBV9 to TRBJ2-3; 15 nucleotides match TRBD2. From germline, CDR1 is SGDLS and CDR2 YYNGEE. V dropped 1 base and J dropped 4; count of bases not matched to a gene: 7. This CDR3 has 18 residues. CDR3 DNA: TGTGCCAGCAGCGTATCGGGACTAGCGGGAGGTCGTGCAGATACGCAGTATTTT. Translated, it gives CASSVSGLAGGRADTQYF.

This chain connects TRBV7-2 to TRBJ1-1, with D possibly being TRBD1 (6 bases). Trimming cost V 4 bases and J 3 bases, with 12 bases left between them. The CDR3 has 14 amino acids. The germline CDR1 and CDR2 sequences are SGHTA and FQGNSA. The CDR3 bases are TGTGCCAGCAGCTGGGGGGGCGGAGACACTGAAGCTTTCTTT. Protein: CASSWGGGDTEAFF.

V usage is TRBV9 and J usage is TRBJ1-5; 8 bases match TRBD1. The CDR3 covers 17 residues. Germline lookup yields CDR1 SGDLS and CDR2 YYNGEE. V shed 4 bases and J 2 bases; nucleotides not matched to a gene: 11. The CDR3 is CASSPWTGRVGNQPQHF. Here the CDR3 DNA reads TGTGCCAGCAGCCCCTGGACAGGGCGGGTTGGCAATCAGCCCCAGCATTTT.

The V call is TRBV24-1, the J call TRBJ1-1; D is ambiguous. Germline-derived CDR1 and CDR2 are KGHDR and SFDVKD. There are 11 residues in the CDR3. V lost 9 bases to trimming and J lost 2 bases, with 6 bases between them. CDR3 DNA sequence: TGTGCCACCCGACACAACACTGAAGCTTTCTTT. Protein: CATRHNTEAFF.

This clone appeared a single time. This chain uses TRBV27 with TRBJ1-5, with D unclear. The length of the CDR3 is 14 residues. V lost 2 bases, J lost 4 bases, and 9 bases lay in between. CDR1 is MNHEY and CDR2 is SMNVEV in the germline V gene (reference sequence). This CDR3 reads CASSLGRANQPQHF. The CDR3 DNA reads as TGTGCCAGCAGTTTAGGGAGGGCTAATCAGCCCCAGCATTTT.